This entry describes one T cell receptor (beta chain). Its antigen is still unknown. The assay was immunoSEQ multiplex PCR, and TCRdb's table has in-frame clones only and misses some. The profile shows about 73,000 clones, 73% of them singletons. The culture ran for about 10 days, and then CD4+ T cells were isolated. The participants, recipients of two vaccine doses, got either BNT162b2 or mRNA-1273. Half-medium changes using IL-2 medium occurred on days 3 and 7. The V and J ends lost 2 bases and 5 bases, in that order; junction bases with no gene match: 9. Germline V CDR1 and CDR2: SGHTA, FQGTGA. CDR3 length equals 16 residues. These data originate in a study of vaccination effects on CD4 cells after COVID-19. At the level of the study: After the second dose, samples were taken at median day 72.

V usage is TRBV7-3 and J usage is TRBJ2-1; 7 positions match TRBD1. The sequences come from CD4+ T cells from PBMCs cultured without peptide, collected after COVID-19 vaccination. The sequence was collected from a human donor who received a COVID-19 vaccine. CDR3 loop: CASSLAPGQRNNEQFF. CDR3 DNA sequence: TGTGCCAGCAGCTTAGCCCCGGGACAGAGAAACAATGAGCAGTTCTTC.